The subject of this entry is one TCR beta chain. The repertoire was sequenced with immunoSEQ multiplex PCR; TCRdb's copy has only in-frame clones and lacks some. The table has some 74,000 clones, around 80% seen once. This record comes from a study of OX40 agonist ivuxolimab in advanced cancers. On the study more broadly: Allowance was made for prior anti-PD-1, anti-PD-L1 or anti-CTLA-4 therapy, and about 44% had some.

Germline V gene data show CDR1 as SGHRS and CDR2 as YFSETQ. V gave up 0 bases and J gave up 4 bases, with 11 bases separating them. This CDR3 region has 15 residues. The origin of this receptor is an adult with an advanced solid tumor such as melanoma, head and neck, liver or kidney cancer. The chain recombines TRBV5-1 with TRBJ1-3, with D possibly being TRBD1 (5 bases). This material consisted of CD4+ or CD8+ T cells sorted from blood, taken in a trial of the OX40 agonist ivuxolimab. CDR3 residues: CASSLGQSEGNTIYF. The CDR3 nucleotides read TGCGCCAGCAGCTTGGGACAGTCGGAGGGAAACACCATATATTTT.